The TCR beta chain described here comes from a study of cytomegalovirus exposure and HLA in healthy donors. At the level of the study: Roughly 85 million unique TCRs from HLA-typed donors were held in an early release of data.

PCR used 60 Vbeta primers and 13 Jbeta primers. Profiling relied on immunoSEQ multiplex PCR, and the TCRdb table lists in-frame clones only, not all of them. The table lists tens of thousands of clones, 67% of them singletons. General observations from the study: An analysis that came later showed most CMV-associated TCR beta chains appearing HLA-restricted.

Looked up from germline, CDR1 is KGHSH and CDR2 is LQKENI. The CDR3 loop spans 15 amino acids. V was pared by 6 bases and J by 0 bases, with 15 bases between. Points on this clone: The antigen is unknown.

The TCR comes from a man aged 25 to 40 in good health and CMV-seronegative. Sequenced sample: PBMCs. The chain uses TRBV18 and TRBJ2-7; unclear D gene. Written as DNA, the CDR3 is TGTGCCAGCTCCCCCGAGGTATCCACCTCCTACGAGCAGTACTTC. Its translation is CASSPEVSTSYEQYF.